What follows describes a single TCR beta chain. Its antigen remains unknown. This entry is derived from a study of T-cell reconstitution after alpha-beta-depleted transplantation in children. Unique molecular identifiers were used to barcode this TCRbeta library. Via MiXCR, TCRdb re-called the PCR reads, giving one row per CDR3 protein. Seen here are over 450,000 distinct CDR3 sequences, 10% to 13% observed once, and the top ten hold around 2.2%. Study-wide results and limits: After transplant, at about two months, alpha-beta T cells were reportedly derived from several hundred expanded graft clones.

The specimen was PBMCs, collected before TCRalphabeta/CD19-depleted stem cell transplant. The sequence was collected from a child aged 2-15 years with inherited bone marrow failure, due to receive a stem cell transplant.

The CDR3 DNA reads TGTGCCACCAGTGATCCGGACGGAACTAGCGGGAGGGCCCACTACAATGAGCAGTTCTTC. Its translation is CATSDPDGTSGRAHYNEQFF. The chain is built from TRBV24-1 and TRBJ2-1; 13 bases map to TRBD2. CDR1 is KGHDR, CDR2 SFDVKD, per germline. The CDR3 consists of 20 residues. The V gene end was trimmed by 3 bases and the J gene end by 3 bases; junction bases not matched to a gene: 13.